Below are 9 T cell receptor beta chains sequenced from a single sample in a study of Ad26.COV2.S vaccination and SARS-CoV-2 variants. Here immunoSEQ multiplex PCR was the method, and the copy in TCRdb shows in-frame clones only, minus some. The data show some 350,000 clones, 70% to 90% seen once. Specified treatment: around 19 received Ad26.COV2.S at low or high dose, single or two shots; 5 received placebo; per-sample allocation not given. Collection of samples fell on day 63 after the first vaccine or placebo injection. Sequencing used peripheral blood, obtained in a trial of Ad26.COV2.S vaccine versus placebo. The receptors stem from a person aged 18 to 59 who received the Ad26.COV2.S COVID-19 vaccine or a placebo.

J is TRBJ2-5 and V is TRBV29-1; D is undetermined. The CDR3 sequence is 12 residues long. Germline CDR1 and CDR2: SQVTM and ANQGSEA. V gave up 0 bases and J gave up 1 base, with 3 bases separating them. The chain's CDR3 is CSVEDPQETQYF. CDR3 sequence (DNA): TGCAGCGTTGAAGACCCCCAAGAGACCCAGTACTTC.

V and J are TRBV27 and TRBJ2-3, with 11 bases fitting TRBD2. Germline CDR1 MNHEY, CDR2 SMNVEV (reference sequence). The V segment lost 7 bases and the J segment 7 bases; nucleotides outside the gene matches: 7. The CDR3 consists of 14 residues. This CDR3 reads CASKLAGGGYTQYF. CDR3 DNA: TGTGCCAGCAAATTAGCGGGAGGGGGATATACGCAGTATTTT.

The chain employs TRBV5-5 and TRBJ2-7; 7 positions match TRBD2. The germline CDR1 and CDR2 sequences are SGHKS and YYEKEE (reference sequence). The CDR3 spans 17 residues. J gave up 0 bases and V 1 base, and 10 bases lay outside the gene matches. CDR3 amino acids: CASSLIQAGVSSYEQYF. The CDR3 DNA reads TGTGCCAGCAGCTTGATCCAGGCGGGGGTCAGCTCCTACGAGCAGTACTTC.

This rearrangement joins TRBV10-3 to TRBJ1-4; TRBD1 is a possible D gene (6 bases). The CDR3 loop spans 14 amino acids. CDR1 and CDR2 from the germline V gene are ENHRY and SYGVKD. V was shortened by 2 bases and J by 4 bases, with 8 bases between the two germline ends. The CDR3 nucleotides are TGTGCCATCAGTGAGGCAGGGGTTAATGAAAAACTGTTTTTT. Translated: CAISEAGVNEKLFF.

The CDR3 DNA follows: TGCGCCAGCAGCCCCAGACAGGGTGCAACTAATGAAAAACTGTTTTTT. Translation: CASSPRQGATNEKLFF. V is TRBV4-3 and J is TRBJ1-4, with 7 bases matching TRBD1. Germline trimming cut 4 bases from V and 0 bases from J; bases unmatched to any gene: 5. Germline V lookup: CDR1 LGHNA, CDR2 YSLEER. There are 16 residues in the CDR3.

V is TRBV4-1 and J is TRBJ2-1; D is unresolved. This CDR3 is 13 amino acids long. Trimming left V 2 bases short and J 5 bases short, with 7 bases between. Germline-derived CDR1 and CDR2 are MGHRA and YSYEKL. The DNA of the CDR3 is TGCGCCAGCAGCCAATCGACGAACAATGAGCAGTTCTTC. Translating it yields CASSQSTNNEQFF.

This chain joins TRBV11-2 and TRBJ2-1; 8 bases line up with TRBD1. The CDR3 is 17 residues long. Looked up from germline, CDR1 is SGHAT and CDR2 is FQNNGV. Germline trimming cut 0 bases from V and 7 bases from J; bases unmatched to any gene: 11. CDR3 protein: CASSLDLGQGALNEQFF. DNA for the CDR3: TGTGCCAGCAGCTTAGATCTTGGGCAGGGGGCGTTGAATGAGCAGTTCTTC.

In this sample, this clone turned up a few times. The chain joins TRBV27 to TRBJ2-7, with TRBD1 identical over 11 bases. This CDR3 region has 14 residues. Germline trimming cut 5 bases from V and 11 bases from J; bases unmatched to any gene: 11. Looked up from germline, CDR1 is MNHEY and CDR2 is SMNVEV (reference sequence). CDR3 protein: CASSPTAGQGAKYF. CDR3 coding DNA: TGTGCCAGCAGTCCGACCGCTGGACAGGGGGCGAAGTACTTC.

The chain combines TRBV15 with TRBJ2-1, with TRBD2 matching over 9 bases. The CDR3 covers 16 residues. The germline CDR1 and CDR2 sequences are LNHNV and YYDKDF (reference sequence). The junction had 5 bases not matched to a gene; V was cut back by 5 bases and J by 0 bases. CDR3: CATSYRTSASYNEQFF. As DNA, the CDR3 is TGTGCCACCAGCTACCGGACTAGCGCCTCCTACAATGAGCAGTTCTTC. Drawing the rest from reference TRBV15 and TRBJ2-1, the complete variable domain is DAMVIQNPRYQVTQFGKPVTLSCSQTLNHNVMYWYQQKSSQAPKLLFHYYDKDFNNEADTPDNFQSRRPNTSFCFLDIRSPGLGDTAMYLCATSYRTSASYNEQFFGPGTRLTVL.